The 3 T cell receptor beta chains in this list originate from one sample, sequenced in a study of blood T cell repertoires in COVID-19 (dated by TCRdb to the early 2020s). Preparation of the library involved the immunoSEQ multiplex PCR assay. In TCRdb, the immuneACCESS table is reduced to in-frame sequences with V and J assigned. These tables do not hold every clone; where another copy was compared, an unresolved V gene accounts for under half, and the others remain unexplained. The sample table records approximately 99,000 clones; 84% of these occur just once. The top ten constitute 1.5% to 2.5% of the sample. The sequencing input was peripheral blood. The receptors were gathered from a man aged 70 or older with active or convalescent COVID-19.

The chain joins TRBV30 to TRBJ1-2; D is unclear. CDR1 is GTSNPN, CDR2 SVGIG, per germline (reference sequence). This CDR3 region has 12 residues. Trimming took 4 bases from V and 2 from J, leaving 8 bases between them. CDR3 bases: TGTGCCTGGATGGGAGGGAACTATGGCTACACCTTC. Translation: CAWMGGNYGYTF.

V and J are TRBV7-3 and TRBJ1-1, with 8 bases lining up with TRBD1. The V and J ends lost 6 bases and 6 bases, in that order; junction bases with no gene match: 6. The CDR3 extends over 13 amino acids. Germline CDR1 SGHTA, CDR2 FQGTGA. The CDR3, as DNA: TGTGCCAGCAGTTCCGGACAGGGCTCTGAAGCTTTCTTT. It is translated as CASSSGQGSEAFF. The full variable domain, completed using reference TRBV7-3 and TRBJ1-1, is GAGVSQTPSNKVTEKGKYVELRCDPISGHTALYWYRQSLGQGPEFLIYFQGTGAADDSGLPNDRFFAVRPEGSVSTLKIQRTERGDSAVYLCASSSGQGSEAFFGQGTRLTVV.

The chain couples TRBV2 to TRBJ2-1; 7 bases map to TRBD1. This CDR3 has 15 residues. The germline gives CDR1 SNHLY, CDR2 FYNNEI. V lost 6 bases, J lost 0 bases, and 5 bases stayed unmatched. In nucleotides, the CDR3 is TGTGCCAGCAGAGAACAGGGGCTCTCCTACAATGAGCAGTTCTTC. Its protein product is CASREQGLSYNEQFF.